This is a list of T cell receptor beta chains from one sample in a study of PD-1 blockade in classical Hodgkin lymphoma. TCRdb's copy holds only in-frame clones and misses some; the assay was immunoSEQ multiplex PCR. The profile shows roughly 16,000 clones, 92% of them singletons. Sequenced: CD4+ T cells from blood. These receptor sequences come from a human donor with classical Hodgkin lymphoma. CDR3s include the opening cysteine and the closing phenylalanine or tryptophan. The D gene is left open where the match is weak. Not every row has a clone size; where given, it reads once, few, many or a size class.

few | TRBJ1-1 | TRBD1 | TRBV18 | TGTGCCAGCTCACCCCGGACAGGGGGGACTGAAGCTTTCTTT | CASSPRTGGTEAFF
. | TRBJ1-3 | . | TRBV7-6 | TGTGCCAGCAGCTCCCAGCGAGGAAACACCATATATTTT | CASSSQRGNTIYF
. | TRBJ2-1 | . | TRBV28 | TGTGCCAGCAGTGTCTACCCACTGGGGCAGTTCTTC | CASSVYPLGQFF
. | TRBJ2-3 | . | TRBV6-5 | TGTGCCAGCAGTTACCTGGGTACGCAGTATTTT | CASSYLGTQYF
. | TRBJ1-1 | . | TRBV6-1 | TGTGCCAGCAGTGAAATAGAGAACACTGAAGCTTTCTTT | CASSEIENTEAFF
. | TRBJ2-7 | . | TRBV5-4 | TGTGCCAGCAGCCTAAGCGCGGGCGAGCAGTACTTC | CASSLSAGEQYF
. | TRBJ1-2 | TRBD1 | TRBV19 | TGTGCCAGTAGTCCACGGACAGGGGTGGTCTATGGCTACACCTTC | CASSPRTGVVYGYTF
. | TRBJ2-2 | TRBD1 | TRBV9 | TGTGCCAGCAGCGGAACAGGGGGCGCAGGCACCGGGGAGCTGTTTTTT | CASSGTGGAGTGELFF
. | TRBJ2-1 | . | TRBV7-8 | TGTGCCAGCAGCTTGCATTGGTCGGTAGAGGAGCAGTTCTTC | CASSLHWSVEEQFF
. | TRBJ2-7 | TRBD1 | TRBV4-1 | TGCGCCAGCAGCCATACGGACAGGGGTCCCTACGAGCAGTACTTC | CASSHTDRGPYEQYF
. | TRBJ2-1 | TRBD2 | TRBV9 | TGTGCCAGCAGCGTAGAGGGGACTAGCACCAATGAGCAGTTCTTC | CASSVEGTSTNEQFF
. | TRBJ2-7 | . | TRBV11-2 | TGTGCCAGCAGCCAACCGGGACTCCTCTCCTACGAGCAGTACTTC | CASSQPGLLSYEQYF
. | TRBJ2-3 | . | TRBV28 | TGTGCCAGCAGTTTCTGGACGGAAAGCACAGATACGCAGTATTTT | CASSFWTESTDTQYF
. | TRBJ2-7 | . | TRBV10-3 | TGTGCCATCAGTGTCGTGGCGAAGGGGGAGTCCGAGCAGTACTTC | CAISVVAKGESEQYF
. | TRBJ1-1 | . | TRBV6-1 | TGTGCCAGCACCGAACAGGGACATAACACTGAAGCTTTCTTT | CASTEQGHNTEAFF
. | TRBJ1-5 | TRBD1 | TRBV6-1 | TGTGCCAGCAGTGAAAAACGACAGGGTCAGCCCCAGCATTTT | CASSEKRQGQPQHF
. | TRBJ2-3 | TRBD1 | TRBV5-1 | TGCGCCAGCAGCTTCCAGGGGGTTGGGGCAGATACGCAGTATTTT | CASSFQGVGADTQYF
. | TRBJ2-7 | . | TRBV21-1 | TGTGCCAGCAGCAAAGGCACAGGGCCATTTGTCTACGAGCAGTACTTC | CASSKGTGPFVYEQYF
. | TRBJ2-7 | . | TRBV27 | TGTGCCAGCAGTTTAGGCGGGTACGAGCAGTACTTC | CASSLGGYEQYF
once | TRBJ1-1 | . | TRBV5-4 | TGTGCCAGCAGCTTCGGGGGGTTGAACACTGAAGCTTTCTTT | CASSFGGLNTEAFF
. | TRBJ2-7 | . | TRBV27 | TGTGCCAGCAGCTTTCGGGACCGACCATACGAGCAGTACTTC | CASSFRDRPYEQYF
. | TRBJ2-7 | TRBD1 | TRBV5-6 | TGTGCCAGCAGCGGGGACAGGTCCTACGAGCAGTACTTC | CASSGDRSYEQYF
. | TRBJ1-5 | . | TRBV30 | TGTGCCTGGAGCCCAAGTTCCAATCAGCCCCAGCATTTT | CAWSPSSNQPQHF
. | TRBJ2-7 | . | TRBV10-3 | TGTGCCAGCCGACCAGTGGAGTACGAGCAGTACTTC | CASRPVEYEQYF
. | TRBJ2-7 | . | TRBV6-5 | TGTGCCAGCAGTTACTCGGGGGCCTACGAGCAGTACTTC | CASSYSGAYEQYF
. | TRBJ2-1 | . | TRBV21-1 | TGTGCCAGCAGCAAAGGCAGGAATGAGCAGTTCTTC | CASSKGRNEQFF